This entry concerns a single T cell receptor beta chain. The CDR3 is made up of 15 amino acids. Trimming took 4 bases from V and 7 from J; bases not matched to a gene: 8. In germline, CDR1 is SGHRS, CDR2 YFSETQ. This sample was included in a study of blood T cell repertoires in COVID-19. Study-level background: PBMCs, B-cell-depleted T cells, or T cells provided the cDNA or gDNA that made up the material.

In the original workflow: By means of reference gene primer amplification, nucleated cell counts were estimated. Here immunoSEQ multiplex PCR was the method, and the copy in TCRdb shows in-frame clones only, minus some. V and J calls and clone size are given by that table; D and trimming were obtained from the DNA. This sample has approximately 270,000 clones, with approximately 80% found just once. The receptor's source is a man older than 75 with acute or convalescent COVID-19. Sequencing used peripheral blood. The chain employs TRBV5-1 and TRBJ2-1; TRBD2 agrees at 10 bases. The CDR3 region has the DNA TGCGCCAGCAGCGCGGGACTAGCGCTACAAAATGAGCAGTTCTTC. The encoded protein is CASSAGLALQNEQFF.